This T cell receptor beta chain was recovered during a study of beta chain features in type 1 diabetes. Across the whole study: Over all samples combined, over 85,000,000 sorted cells were examined. Regarding the study as a whole: TCRB CDR3s from Type 1 diabetes patients were moderately but significantly shorter in all four CD4+ subsets. A definitive answer on HLA type influencing TCRB rearrangement was not reached here.

Reverse transcribing all isolated RNA meant expressed TCRB transcripts were sequenced. The repertoire was sequenced with immunoSEQ multiplex PCR; TCRdb's copy has only in-frame clones and lacks some. The sample contains about 700,000 clones, around 15% of which appear only once. With 8 bases removed from V and 6 bases from J, the gap between germline ends came to 14 bases. The germline gives CDR1 SNHLY, CDR2 FYNNEI. The CDR3 is 14 residues long. Only one heparinised blood draw was taken per donor, and its volume averaged roughly 120 mL. About this clone: The antigen remains unidentified.

The chain is built from TRBV2 and TRBJ1-6, with a weak D call TRBD1 (6 bases). This receptor was obtained from a young man with type 1 diabetes. Sequenced sample: naive CD4+ T cells from blood. CDR3 protein: CASADGGGNSPLHF. The CDR3 bases are TGTGCCAGCGCAGATGGAGGGGGTAATTCACCCCTCCACTTT. The variable domain in full, with the rest retrieved from reference TRBV2 and TRBJ1-6, is EPEVTQTPSHQVTQMGQEVILRCVPISNHLYFYWYRQILGQKVEFLVSFYNNEISEKSEIFDDQFSVERPDGSNFTLKIRSTKLEDSAMYFCASADGGGNSPLHFGNGTRLTVT.